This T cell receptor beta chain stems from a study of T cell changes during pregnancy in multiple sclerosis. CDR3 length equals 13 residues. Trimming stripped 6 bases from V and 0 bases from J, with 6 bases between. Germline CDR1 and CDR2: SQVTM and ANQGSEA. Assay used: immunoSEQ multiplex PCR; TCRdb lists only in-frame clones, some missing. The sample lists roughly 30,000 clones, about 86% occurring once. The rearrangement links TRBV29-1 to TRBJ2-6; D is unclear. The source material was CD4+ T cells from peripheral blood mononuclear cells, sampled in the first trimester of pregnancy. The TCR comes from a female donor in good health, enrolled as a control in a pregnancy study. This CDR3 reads CSVAVSGANVLTF. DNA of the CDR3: TGCAGCGTCGCGGTCTCTGGGGCCAACGTCCTGACTTTC.